Listed below are T cell receptor beta chains from one sample, sequenced in a study of vaccination effects on CD4 cells after COVID-19. Assay used: immunoSEQ multiplex PCR; TCRdb lists only in-frame clones, some missing. The sample shows 45,000 to 55,000 clones, around 70% of them seen only once. Their recognized antigens are unknown. Sequencing was performed on CD4+ T cells from PBMCs cultured without peptide, taken after COVID-19 vaccination. The source of these receptors is a human donor who received a COVID-19 vaccine. The CDR3 runs from the conserved cysteine through the conserved F or W. A D gene is named only where the DNA matches it firmly. Size values are once, few and many counts, or a class for expanded clones, and some rows have none.

clone size	D gene	J gene	V gene	CDR3 DNA	CDR3 protein
.	.	TRBJ2-1	TRBV11-2	TGTGCCAGCAGCTTAGGCCCCTACAATGAGCAGTTCTTC	CASSLGPYNEQFF
.	.	TRBJ1-2	TRBV4-2	TGTGCCAGCAGCCAAGCGGGGGAAGCTAACTATGGCTACACCTTC	CASSQAGEANYGYTF
.	.	TRBJ2-7	TRBV3-1/TRBV3-2	TGTGCCAGCAGCCAAGAGCCCCTAGATTCCTACGAGCAGTACTTC	CASSQEPLDSYEQYF
.	.	TRBJ1-3	TRBV2	TGTGCCAGCAGTGAAGAGGCTGGAAACACCATATATTTT	CASSEEAGNTIYF
.	TRBD2	TRBJ2-3	TRBV25-1	TGTGCCAGCAGTGAATCACCCAGCGGGGGAAGCACAGATACGCAGTATTTT	CASSESPSGGSTDTQYF
once	.	TRBJ2-5	TRBV30	TGTGCCTGGAGTGTAGATACCCTGGAGAGGTGGGGCTTCACTGAGACCCAGTACTTC	CAWSVDTLERWGFTETQYF
.	TRBD1	TRBJ2-2	TRBV6-2/TRBV6-3	TGTGCCAGCAGTCGGGGGACAGGGGGCAACGGGGAGCTGTTTTTT	CASSRGTGGNGELFF
.	TRBD2	TRBJ2-3	TRBV10-2	TGCGCCAGCAGTGTTGGGAGGGCAGATACGCAGTATTTT	CASSVGRADTQYF
.	.	TRBJ2-7	TRBV3-1/TRBV3-2	TGTGCCAGCAGCCAAGAAGGATGGTACGAGCAGTACTTC	CASSQEGWYEQYF
.	.	TRBJ2-5	TRBV11-2	TGTGCCAGCAGCTTAGTTAGGGCTTCGGTTGGGGAGACCCAGTACTTC	CASSLVRASVGETQYF
once	TRBD2	TRBJ2-7	TRBV27	TGTGCCAGCAGCCCTAAGCCGGGAGGAATGGGGGAGCAGTACTTC	CASSPKPGGMGEQYF
.	.	TRBJ2-3	TRBV6-5	TGTGCCAGCAGTTACTCTGGCTCCCGAGGCACAGATACGCAGTATTTT	CASSYSGSRGTDTQYF
.	.	TRBJ2-1	TRBV7-9	TGTGCCAGCAGCTTTCCACCGACGCGAGAGACGGACCGCAATGAGCAGTTCTTC	CASSFPPTRETDRNEQFF
.	.	TRBJ2-7	TRBV5-1	TGCGCCAGCAGCTTGATGAGAAACGAGCAGTACTTC	CASSLMRNEQYF
.	.	TRBJ2-3	TRBV6-6	TGTGCCAGCAGGACGGGGCAGGAGACGCAGTATTTT	CASRTGQETQYF
.	.	TRBJ1-2	TRBV5-1	TGCGCCAGCAGCTTGGAACCGGCGAGAAACTATGGCTACACCTTC	CASSLEPARNYGYTF
.	.	TRBJ1-2	TRBV5-6	TGTGCCAGCCGCTCTGTGGGGGTTGACTATGGCTACACCTTC	CASRSVGVDYGYTF
.	.	TRBJ1-1	TRBV27	TGTGCCAGCAGTTCGACCCGAGGCACTGAAGCTTTCTTT	CASSSTRGTEAFF
.	.	TRBJ2-5	TRBV4-1	TGCGCCAGCAGCCTCACCATGGGGCTTAAGGGGTCTAAAGAGACCCAGTACTTC	CASSLTMGLKGSKETQYF
few	.	TRBJ1-5	TRBV19	TGTGCCAGTAGTATAAGACAGTCCGCTAATCAGCCCCAGCATTTT	CASSIRQSANQPQHF
.	.	TRBJ2-7	TRBV5-1	TGCGCCAGCAGCCGAGACGGTTCCTACGAGCAGTACTTC	CASSRDGSYEQYF
.	TRBD1	TRBJ1-2	TRBV13	TGTGCCAGCAGCTTAGGCAGGGGGCATGACTATGGCTACACCTTC	CASSLGRGHDYGYTF
once	TRBD1	TRBJ2-1	TRBV18	TGTGCCAGCTCACCCGGGACAGGGCCCTACAATGAGCAGTTCTTC	CASSPGTGPYNEQFF
few	.	TRBJ2-2	TRBV2	TGTGCCACCCGACTGAGGTATACCGGGGAGCTGTTTTTT	CATRLRYTGELFF
.	.	TRBJ2-3	TRBV10-3	TGCGCGACGGGCGGCACAGATACGCAGTATTTT	CATGGTDTQYF
few	.	TRBJ1-2	TRBV6-2/TRBV6-3	TGTGCCAGCAGCAACGCGGGGTGGAGGACTAACTATGGCTACACCTTC	CASSNAGWRTNYGYTF
.	.	TRBJ2-5	TRBV2	TGTGCCAGCCGAGTCGACAGGTTTATCGAGACCCAGTACTTC	CASRVDRFIETQYF
once	.	TRBJ2-5	TRBV5-1	TGCGCCAGCAGCTTTAACAGACAAGAGACCCAGTACTTC	CASSFNRQETQYF
.	.	TRBJ1-2	TRBV19	TGTGCCAGTATGGAAACAGGGAGGGGTGGCTACACCTTC	CASMETGRGGYTF
few	TRBD2	TRBJ2-7	TRBV6-5	TGTGCCAGCAGAGGACTAGCGGGGGGTCCCATGTTGTACTTC	CASRGLAGGPMLYF
.	.	TRBJ2-3	TRBV9	TGTGCCAGCAGCGTAGCTCGTGGGACATGGGATACGCAGTATTTT	CASSVARGTWDTQYF
.	.	TRBJ2-3	TRBV10-1	TGCGCCAGCAGTGACAGAGCGTCTGATACGCAGTATTTT	CASSDRASDTQYF
medium-sized	TRBD1	TRBJ2-7	TRBV27	TGTGCCAGCAGCCAAAAGGGGACAGGGGTTCGGGACTACGAGCAGTACTTC	CASSQKGTGVRDYEQYF
.	TRBD2	TRBJ2-1	TRBV5-4	TGTGCCAGCACGCGGGGGGGCCCGGGTTACAATGAGCAGTTCTTC	CASTRGGPGYNEQFF
.	.	TRBJ1-3	TRBV18	TGTGCCAGCTCACCCCGCGGGGCTCTATCTGGAAACACCATATATTTT	CASSPRGALSGNTIYF
.	TRBD2	TRBJ2-1	TRBV18	TGTGCCAGCTCCCCCACTAGCGGGATGGTCTACAATGAGCAGTTCTTC	CASSPTSGMVYNEQFF
.	TRBD1	TRBJ1-4	TRBV10-3	TGTGCCATCAGTGACCCGGGACAGATAGGGGGAGAACTGTTTTTT	CAISDPGQIGGELFF
.	.	TRBJ1-5	TRBV6-4	TGTGCCAGCAGTCCGACAGGTCTCAATCAGCCCCAGCATTTT	CASSPTGLNQPQHF
.	.	TRBJ2-3	TRBV27	TGTGCCAGCAGTTTATCTCCCGGAGATACGCAGTATTTT	CASSLSPGDTQYF
.	TRBD1	TRBJ2-7	TRBV4-2	TGTGCCAGCAGCTCGGACAGGGGGCTTAGCGAGCAGTACTTC	CASSSDRGLSEQYF
.	.	TRBJ1-1	TRBV5-1	TGCGCCAGCAGCCGGGAAAGCGGTGTAGCTTTCTTT	CASSRESGVAFF
.	.	TRBJ1-1	TRBV24-1	TGTGCCACCAGTGAGACAACAGGGGAAGCTTTCTTT	CATSETTGEAFF
.	.	TRBJ2-7	TRBV19	TGTGCCAGTAGTATAGAGCTAACGGGCGAGCAGTACTTC	CASSIELTGEQYF